The 5 T cell receptor beta chains reported below all come from one sample, sequenced in a study of glioma-infiltrating T cells. Using RNA template, CDR3s of TCR alpha and beta were amplified with iRepertoire arm-PCR. TCRdb reprocessed the multiplex PCR reads with MiXCR, giving one entry per CDR3 protein. The sample holds under 200,000 distinct CDR3 sequences, about 40% seen once. The sequencing input was glioma tissue, nonneoplastic brain tissue, or PBMCs (not recorded which). Receptor source: a human donor with low-grade glioma or glioblastoma, undergoing nonglioma brain surgery, or in good health (not recorded which).

The V call is TRBV28, the J call TRBJ2-2, with D uncertain. This CDR3 has 14 residues. The germline CDR1 and CDR2 sequences are MDHEN and SYDVKM. V was clipped by 3 bases and J by 3 bases, with 8 bases between them. In DNA form, the CDR3 reads TGTGCCAGCAGTTTCGACACCTACACCGGGGAGCTGTTTTTT. Its translation is CASSFDTYTGELFF. Complete variable domain (other parts from reference TRBV28 and TRBJ2-2): DVKVTQSSRYLVKRTGEKVFLECVQDMDHENMFWYRQDPGLGLRLIYFSYDVKMKEKGDIPEGYSVSREKKERFSLILESASTNQTSMYLCASSFDTYTGELFFGEGSRLTVL.

The chain links TRBV4-1 to TRBJ2-7; D is uncertain. The CDR3 has 12 residues. Between the trimmed V and J ends, which lost 0 bases and 6 bases, there was a span of 6 bases. Germline V gives CDR1 MGHRA, CDR2 YSYEKL. CDR3 region: CASSQELGEQYF. The CDR3 nucleotides are TGCGCCAGCAGCCAAGAGTTGGGCGAGCAGTACTTC.

This clonotype was observed at least ten times. V usage is TRBV19 and J usage is TRBJ1-1; no clear D gene. The CDR3 has 13 residues. In germline, CDR1 is LNHDA, CDR2 SQIVND (reference sequence). V shed 2 bases and J shed 0 bases, with 4 bases lying between them. The CDR3 here is CASSINLNTEAFF. The CDR3 DNA sequence: TGTGCCAGTAGTATAAACTTGAACACTGAAGCTTTCTTT.

This chain connects TRBV12-3 or TRBV12-4 to TRBJ2-2, with D unresolved. This CDR3 has 14 amino acids. The V end was cut by 2 bases, the J end by 0 bases, with 4 bases between. CDR3 loop: CASSLLSNTGELFF. The CDR3 DNA sequence: TGTGCCAGCAGTTTACTTTCGAACACCGGGGAGCTGTTTTTT.

This clonotype was recorded many times. The gene calls are TRBV6-1 and TRBJ2-7; 7 bases agree with TRBD1. Germline trimming cut 10 bases from V and 4 bases from J; bases unmatched to any gene: 13. This CDR3 has 14 residues. Germline loops: CDR1 MNHNS, CDR2 SASEGT. This chain's CDR3 is CATAALGQSYEQYF. CDR3 DNA: TGTGCCACCGCTGCCCTGGGACAGTCTTACGAGCAGTACTTC.